This entry lists 22 T cell receptor beta chains sequenced from one sample in a study of T-cell memory formation after mild COVID-19. TCRdb re-derived calls from the 5' RACE reads in MiXCR, one entry per CDR3 protein. In the table there are fewer than 500,000 distinct CDR3 sequences, around a quarter of which are singletons. The sequenced material came from PBMCs or a T cell subset sorted from them (not recorded which). The receptor set was obtained from an adult woman who had mild COVID-19 (a few samples of this study predate the infection). Cell type and time point are not known.

This chain uses TRBV11-2 with TRBJ2-5, with D possibly matching TRBD1 (6 bases). The CDR3 consists of 14 residues. V gave up 4 bases and J gave up 1 base, with 10 bases separating them. The germline gives CDR1 SGHAT, CDR2 FQNNGV. The CDR3 nucleotides read TGTGCCAGCAGCTCCGACAGGATCCAAGAGACCCAGTACTTC. Translated, it gives CASSSDRIQETQYF.

The V and J genes are TRBV7-2 and TRBJ1-6; TRBD1 is a possible D gene (5 bases). The V gene lost 6 bases and the J gene lost 5 bases, with 14 bases spanning the gap. The CDR3 has 15 residues. The germline V gene encodes CDR1 SGHTA and CDR2 FQGNSA. For the CDR3, the DNA is TGTGCCAGCAGGGGGGGAGGGGTTAATAATTCACCCCTCCACTTT. This translates into CASRGGGVNNSPLHF.

The rearrangement links TRBV10-3 to TRBJ2-3, with D possibly called TRBD1 or TRBD2 (5 bases each). The germline V gene encodes CDR1 ENHRY and CDR2 SYGVKD. The CDR3 is 13 residues long. V lost 7 bases to trimming and J lost 2 bases, with 10 bases between them. Written as DNA, the CDR3 is TGTGCCATCACCCAGGGAGCCACAGATACGCAGTATTTT. It is translated as CAITQGATDTQYF.

This chain joins TRBV7-8 and TRBJ2-1; TRBD2 matches at 7 bases. The V gene end was trimmed by 7 bases and the J gene end by 0 bases; junction bases not matched to a gene: 6. The CDR3 runs to 15 residues. Looked up from germline, CDR1 is SGHVS and CDR2 is FQNEAQ. CDR3 region: CASTEGLDSYNEQFF. As DNA, the CDR3 is TGTGCCAGCACCGAAGGACTAGACTCCTACAATGAGCAGTTCTTC.

J is TRBJ1-5 and V is TRBV10-3; D may be TRBD1 (5 bases). Germline CDR1 reads ENHRY; CDR2 reads SYGVKD. CDR3 size: 13 residues. Deletions cut 6 bases from V and 5 bases from J, with 11 bases between. The CDR3 reads CAIRQGMDQPQHF. CDR3 coding DNA: TGTGCCATCAGGCAGGGTATGGATCAGCCCCAGCATTTT.

V gene TRBV4-1 combines with J gene TRBJ2-1; possible D gene TRBD1, 5 bases. Germline CDR1 MGHRA, CDR2 YSYEKL. The CDR3 sequence is 15 residues long. Trimming removed 0 bases at V and 2 bases at J, with 8 bases between. CDR3 protein: CASSQEQATYNEQFF. CDR3 sequence (DNA): TGCGCCAGCAGCCAAGAACAGGCTACCTACAATGAGCAGTTCTTC.

V usage is TRBV5-1 and J usage is TRBJ1-2; D is perhaps TRBD1 (5 bases). The germline V and J ends were trimmed by 5 bases and 0 bases, with 20 bases remaining between them. The CDR3 totals 17 residues. CDR1 SGHRS and CDR2 YFSETQ come from the germline V gene. CDR3 in amino acids: CASRITQDRDSNYGYTF. The CDR3 nucleotides read TGCGCCAGCAGAATCACGCAAGACAGAGACTCTAACTATGGCTACACCTTC.

The chain joins TRBV6-5 to TRBJ2-2; possibly TRBD1 or TRBD2 for D (5 bases each). This CDR3 comprises 17 residues. Germline V gene lookup returns CDR1 MNHEY and CDR2 SVGAGI. V was clipped by 0 bases and J by 3 bases, with 14 bases between them. The CDR3 sequence is CASSYSDLGTYTGELFF. CDR3 coding DNA: TGTGCCAGCAGTTACTCTGACCTCGGGACCTACACCGGGGAGCTGTTTTTT.

This clonotype was counted a few times. This chain connects TRBV7-6 to TRBJ2-7; the D gene could be TRBD1 or TRBD2 (5 bases each). CDR1 SGHVS and CDR2 FNYEAQ come from the germline V gene. V was clipped by 4 bases and J by 6 bases, with 19 bases between them. The CDR3 extends over 15 amino acids. The CDR3 DNA is TGTGCCAGCAGCTACACCGGGACGGGGTTCGCCGAGCAGTACTTC. Its protein product is CASSYTGTGFAEQYF. Variable domain in full (rest from reference TRBV7-6 and TRBJ2-7): GAGVSQSPRYKVTKRGQDVALRCDPISGHVSLYWYRQALGQGPEFLTYFNYEAQQDKSGLPNDRFSAERPEGSISTLTIQRTEQRDSAMYRCASSYTGTGFAEQYFGPGTRLTVT.

This rearrangement joins TRBV24-1 to TRBJ2-3; TRBD2 is a possible D gene (6 bases). The germline V gene encodes CDR1 KGHDR and CDR2 SFDVKD. Deletions cut 2 bases from V and 0 bases from J, with 17 bases between. The CDR3 spans 18 residues. The CDR3 bases are TGTGCCACCAGTGATTCGTTCTTCGGGGCGGGGAGCACAGATACGCAGTATTTT. It specifies CATSDSFFGAGSTDTQYF.

In its sample, this clonotype was seen a few times. The chain employs TRBV7-8 and TRBJ2-1, with TRBD2 matching 7 bases. There are 16 residues in the CDR3. Germline V gene lookup returns CDR1 SGHVS and CDR2 FQNEAQ. The junction had 7 bases not matched to a gene; V was cut back by 0 bases and J by 5 bases. The CDR3 DNA follows: TGTGCCAGCAGCTTAGCGCAGGCGGGAGCACACAATGAGCAGTTCTTC. Translated: CASSLAQAGAHNEQFF.

This clonotype was observed a handful of times. The chain joins TRBV7-9 to TRBJ1-2; D remains unclear. V lost 0 bases, J lost 7 bases, and 9 bases lay in between. CDR3 size: 13 residues. The germline V gene has CDR1 SEHNR and CDR2 FQNEAQ (reference sequence). CDR3 DNA sequence: TGTGCCAGCAGCTTAGCGTCCCTTCCTGGCTACACCTTC. This gives the protein CASSLASLPGYTF.

This clonotype was observed a few times. The gene calls are TRBV6-4 and TRBJ2-6, with 7 bases fitting TRBD1. Unmatched junction bases numbered 0, after V lost 2 bases and J lost 2 bases. This CDR3 comprises 15 residues. Germline-derived CDR1 and CDR2 are MRHNA and SNTAGT. DNA for the CDR3: TGTGCCAGCAGTGACACAGGGGCTGGGGCCAACGTCCTGACTTTC. Residues: CASSDTGAGANVLTF.

This clonotype was picked up a small number of times. In nucleotides, the CDR3 is TGTGCCAGCAGCGTAGGGCTAGCGGGAGCCTACGAGCAGTACTTC. Translated: CASSVGLAGAYEQYF. The chain recombines TRBV9 with TRBJ2-7; 10 positions match TRBD2. The CDR3 length is 15 residues. J was trimmed by 2 bases and V by 0 bases; bases with no gene match: 2. CDR1 is SGDLS, CDR2 YYNGEE, per germline.

V gene TRBV7-6 combines with J gene TRBJ2-7; either TRBD1 or TRBD2 may supply D (6 bases each). CDR3 length equals 14 residues. CDR1 and CDR2 (germline): SGHVS, FNYEAQ. Deletions cut 0 bases from V and 4 bases from J, with 10 bases between. The CDR3 nucleotides read TGTGCCAGCAGCTTAGCGACGGGGGCGTACGAGCAGTACTTC. As protein: CASSLATGAYEQYF.

The sample holds one count of this clonotype. The chain links TRBV20-1 to TRBJ1-2; D uncertain. The germline V gene encodes CDR1 DFQATT and CDR2 SNEGSKA (reference sequence). The CDR3 runs 14 residues. Trimming removed 6 bases from V and 1 base from J, with 15 bases in between. The DNA of the CDR3 is TGCAGTGCCCCGAAGCCGTGGGTTAACTATGGCTACACCTTC. It yields the protein CSAPKPWVNYGYTF.

V and J are TRBV20-1 and TRBJ1-1; D is undetermined. This CDR3 contains 11 residues. Trimming left V 3 bases short and J 8 bases short, with 10 bases between. Germline assignment: CDR1 DFQATT and CDR2 SNEGSKA (reference sequence). CDR3 nucleotide sequence: TGCAGTGCTAGTATTGAGGTAGAAGCTTTCTTT. Encoded protein: CSASIEVEAFF.

Turning to this clonotype: The junction departs from the called germline gene at one end, perhaps through a read error. The genes are TRBV11-2 and TRBJ1-3, with D unresolved. The CDR3 has 14 residues. From germline, CDR1 is SGHAT and CDR2 FQNNGV. This chain's CDR3 is CARSLTDSGNTIYF. In DNA form, the CDR3 reads TGTGCCAGAAGCTTAACAGACTCTGGAAACACCATATATTTT. Supplemented by reference TRBV11-2 and TRBJ1-3, the full variable domain reads EAGVAQSPRYKIIEKRQSVAFWCNPISGHATLYWYQQILGQGPKLLIQFQNNGVVDDSQLPKDRFSAERLKGVDSTLKIQPAKLEDSAVYLCARSLTDSGNTIYFGEGSWLTVV.

CDR3 in DNA: TGTGCCAGTAGTAACCGAGGCGGGAGGGCCGAAGGGGAGCAGTTCTTC. As protein: CASSNRGGRAEGEQFF. The gene calls are TRBV19 and TRBJ2-1; TRBD2 agrees at 9 bases. Germline CDR1 is LNHDA and CDR2 is SQIVND (reference sequence). The CDR3 has 16 residues. J lost 10 bases, V lost 4 bases, and 14 bases had no gene match.

The sample holds a few counts of this clonotype. This chain connects TRBV20-1 to TRBJ2-3; 9 nucleotides align to TRBD2. V gave up 0 bases and J gave up 5 bases; unmatched junction bases: 6. The germline gives CDR1 DFQATT, CDR2 SNEGSKA (reference sequence). The CDR3 totals 15 residues. The CDR3 DNA reads as TGCAGTGCTAGAGACCGACTAGCGGCTGGAGATACGCAGTATTTT. As protein: CSARDRLAAGDTQYF.

The gene calls are TRBV7-3 and TRBJ1-1; D gene unclear. Germline V gene data show CDR1 as SGHTA and CDR2 as FQGTGA. V was shortened by 4 bases and J by 0 bases, with 6 bases between the two germline ends. The CDR3 runs 13 residues. Written as DNA, the CDR3 is TGTGCCAGCAGCTCCTATATGAACACTGAAGCTTTCTTT. Translating it yields CASSSYMNTEAFF.

This clonotype has a handful of counts. V is TRBV19 and J is TRBJ2-1; TRBD2 aligns across 7 bases. V was clipped by 5 bases and J by 5 bases; unmatched bases: 9. The germline gives CDR1 LNHDA, CDR2 SQIVND (reference sequence). CDR3 length: 15 amino acids. The CDR3 is CASSVSGTVNNEQFF. CDR3 in DNA: TGTGCCAGTAGTGTCAGCGGGACGGTTAACAATGAGCAGTTCTTC.